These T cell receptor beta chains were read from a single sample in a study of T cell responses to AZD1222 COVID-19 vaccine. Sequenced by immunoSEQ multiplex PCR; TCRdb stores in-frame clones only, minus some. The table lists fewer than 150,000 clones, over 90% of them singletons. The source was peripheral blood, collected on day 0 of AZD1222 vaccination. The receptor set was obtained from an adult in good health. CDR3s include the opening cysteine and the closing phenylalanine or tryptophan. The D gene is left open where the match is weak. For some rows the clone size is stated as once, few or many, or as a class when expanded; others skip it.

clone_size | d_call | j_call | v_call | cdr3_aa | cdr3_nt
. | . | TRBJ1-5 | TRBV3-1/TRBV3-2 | CASSQRGGSQPQHF | TGTGCCAGCAGCCAGAGGGGGGGATCCCAGCCCCAGCATTTT
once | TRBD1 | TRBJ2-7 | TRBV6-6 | CASSYDTTGDNEQYF | TGTGCCAGCAGTTACGACACGACAGGGGACAACGAGCAGTACTTC
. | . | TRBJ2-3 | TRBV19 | CASSIGQVVTDTQYF | TGTGCCAGTAGTATAGGACAGGTGGTGACAGATACGCAGTATTTT
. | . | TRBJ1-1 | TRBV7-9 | CASSFSYSPGAFF | TGTGCCAGCAGCTTTTCCTACTCCCCTGGAGCTTTCTTT
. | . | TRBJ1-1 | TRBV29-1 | CSVELPARAFF | TGCAGCGTTGAACTCCCCGCACGGGCTTTCTTT
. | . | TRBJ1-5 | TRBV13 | CASSLQGVGQPQHF | TGTGCCAGCAGCTTACAGGGTGTTGGGCAGCCCCAGCATTTT
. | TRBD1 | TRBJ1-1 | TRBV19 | CASSIPGQGDTEAFF | TGTGCCAGTAGTATCCCCGGACAGGGGGACACTGAAGCTTTCTTT
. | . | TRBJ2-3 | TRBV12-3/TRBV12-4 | CASSFFGTQYF | TGTGCCAGCAGTTTCTTCGGTACGCAGTATTTT
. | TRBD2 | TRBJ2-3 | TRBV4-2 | CASSQVWGGDSVSDTQYF | TGTGCCAGCAGCCAAGTCTGGGGGGGTGATAGCGTATCAGATACGCAGTATTTT
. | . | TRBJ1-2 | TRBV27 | CASSPLKGSYTF | TGTGCCAGCAGTCCTCTCAAGGGGAGCTACACCTTC
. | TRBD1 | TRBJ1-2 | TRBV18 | CASSPRPGTGNGYTF | TGTGCCAGCTCACCCCGTCCCGGGACAGGGAATGGCTACACCTTC
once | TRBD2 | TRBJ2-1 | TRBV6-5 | CASSYSAGGSYNEQFF | TGTGCCAGCAGTTACTCAGCGGGGGGGTCCTACAATGAGCAGTTCTTC
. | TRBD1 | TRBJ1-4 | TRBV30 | CAWRVAGTGKEKLFF | TGTGCCTGGAGGGTCGCCGGGACAGGGAAAGAAAAACTGTTTTTT
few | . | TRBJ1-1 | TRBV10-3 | CATHADTEAFF | TGTGCCACCCACGCCGACACTGAAGCTTTCTTT